This TCR beta chain was recorded in a study of vaccination and CD4 T cells after COVID-19. Described treatment: approximately nine-day PBMC culture with coronavirus spike peptide pools or control peptides (ViraFEST assay). Following culture for about 9 days, CD4+ T cells were isolated by negative selection. Scientists ran DNA taken from cultured CD4+ T cells through the Oncomine TCR Beta short-read assay for sequencing. TCRdb fed the PCR reads into MiXCR, producing one record per CDR3 protein. The sample has several thousand distinct CDR3 sequences; roughly a fifth are singletons. The V segment lost 2 bases and the J segment 4 bases; nucleotides outside the gene matches: 4. The CDR3 runs to 14 residues. Per the germline V gene, CDR1 is SQVTM and CDR2 is ANQGSEA. About this clonotype: Its antigen is unidentified.

Material: CD4+ T cells from blood, cultured in vitro. The TCR originated in a human donor who had recovered from COVID-19. The V and J genes are TRBV29-1 and TRBJ1-1; 10 positions agree with TRBD1. The CDR3 nucleotides are TGCAGCGTTGAAAGGGACAGGGGTGGCACTGAAGCTTTCTTT. Protein: CSVERDRGGTEAFF.